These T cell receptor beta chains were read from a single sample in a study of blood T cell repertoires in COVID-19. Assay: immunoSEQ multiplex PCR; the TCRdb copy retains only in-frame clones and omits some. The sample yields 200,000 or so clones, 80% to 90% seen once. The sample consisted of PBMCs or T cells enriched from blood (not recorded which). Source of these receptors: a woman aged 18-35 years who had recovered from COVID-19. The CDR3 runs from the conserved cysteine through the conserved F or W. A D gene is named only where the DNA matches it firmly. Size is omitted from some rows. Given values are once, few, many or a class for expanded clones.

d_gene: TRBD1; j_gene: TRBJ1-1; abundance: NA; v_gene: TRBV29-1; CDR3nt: TGCAGCGTTAACCTGGGACAGGGGAACACTGAAGCTTTCTTT; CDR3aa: CSVNLGQGNTEAFF
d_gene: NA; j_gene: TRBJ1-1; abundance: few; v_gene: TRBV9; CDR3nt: TGTGCCAGCAGCGTAGACCCAGGGGCCACTGAAGCTTTCTTT; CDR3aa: CASSVDPGATEAFF
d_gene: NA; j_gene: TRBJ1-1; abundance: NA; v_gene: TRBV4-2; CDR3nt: TGTGCCAGCAGCCAAGTTGGGGGGAGGGGAGCTTTCTTT; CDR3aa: CASSQVGGRGAFF
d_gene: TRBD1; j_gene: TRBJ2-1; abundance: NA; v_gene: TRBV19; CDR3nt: TGTGCCAGTAGTCTGACAGGGAGCACCTACAATGAGCAGTTCTTC; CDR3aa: CASSLTGSTYNEQFF
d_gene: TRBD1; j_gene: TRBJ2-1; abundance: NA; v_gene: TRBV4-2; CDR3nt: TGTGCCAGCAGCCAGACAGGGGGAGGCTACAATGAGCAGTTCTTC; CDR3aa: CASSQTGGGYNEQFF
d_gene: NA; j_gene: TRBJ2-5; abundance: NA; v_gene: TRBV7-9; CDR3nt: TGTGCCAGCAGTCTAGCCCAAGAGACCCAGTACTTC; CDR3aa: CASSLAQETQYF
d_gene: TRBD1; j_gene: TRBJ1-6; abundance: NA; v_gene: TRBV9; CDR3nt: TGTGCCAGCAGCGGGGGGACAGGTCCCCTCCACTTT; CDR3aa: CASSGGTGPLHF
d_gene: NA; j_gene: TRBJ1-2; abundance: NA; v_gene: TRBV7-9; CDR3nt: TGTGCCAGCAGCTCCCCTACCCGGGGAGTCTATGGCTACACCTTC; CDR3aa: CASSSPTRGVYGYTF
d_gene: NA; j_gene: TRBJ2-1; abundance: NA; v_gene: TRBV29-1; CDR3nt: TGCAGCGTGACTAAGGTCAATGAGCAGTTCTTC; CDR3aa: CSVTKVNEQFF
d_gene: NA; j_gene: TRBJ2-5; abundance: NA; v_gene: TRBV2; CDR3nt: TGTGCCAGCAGCGCGGGCCCCGGGACCCAGTACTTC; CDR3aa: CASSAGPGTQYF
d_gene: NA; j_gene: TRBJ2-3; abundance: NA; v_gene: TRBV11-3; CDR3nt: TGTGCCAGCAGCAAACACGACGGGGCAGATACGCAGTATTTT; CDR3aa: CASSKHDGADTQYF
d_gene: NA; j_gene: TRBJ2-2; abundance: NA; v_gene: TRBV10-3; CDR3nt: TGTGCCACCTTGAGCGTTACTACCGGGGAGCTGTTTTTT; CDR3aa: CATLSVTTGELFF
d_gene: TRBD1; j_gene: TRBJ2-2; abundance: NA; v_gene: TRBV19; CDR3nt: TGTGCCAGTAGATCGCGGGACAGGGGTAACACCGGGGAGCTGTTTTTT; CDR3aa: CASRSRDRGNTGELFF
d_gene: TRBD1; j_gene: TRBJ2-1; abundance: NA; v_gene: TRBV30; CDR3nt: TGTGCCTTGAGGGACAGGGGGCCCTACAATGAGCAGTTCTTC; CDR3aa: CALRDRGPYNEQFF
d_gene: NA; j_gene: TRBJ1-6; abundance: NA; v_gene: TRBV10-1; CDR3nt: TGCGCCAGCAGAGTAATTGGCAGGGTAAATTCACCCCTCCACTTT; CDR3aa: CASRVIGRVNSPLHF
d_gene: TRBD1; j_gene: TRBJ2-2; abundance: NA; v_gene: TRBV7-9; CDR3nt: TGTGCCAGCAGCTACGGGACAGGGATCACCGGGGAGCTGTTTTTT; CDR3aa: CASSYGTGITGELFF
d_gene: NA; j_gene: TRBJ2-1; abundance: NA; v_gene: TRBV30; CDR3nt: TGTGCCTGGGACATTCGAATCTCCTACAATGAGCAGTTCTTC; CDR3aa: CAWDIRISYNEQFF
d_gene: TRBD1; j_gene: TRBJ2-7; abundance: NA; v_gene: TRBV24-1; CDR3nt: TGTGCCACCAGTGAGAACCCCCGGGACAGTCCCTACGAGCAGTACTTC; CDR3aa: CATSENPRDSPYEQYF
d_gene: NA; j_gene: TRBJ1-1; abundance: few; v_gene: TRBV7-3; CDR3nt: TGTGCCAGCAGCTTAGCAGGGCGCACTGAAGCTTTCTTT; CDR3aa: CASSLAGRTEAFF
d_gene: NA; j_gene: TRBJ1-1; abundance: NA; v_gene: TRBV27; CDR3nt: TGTGCCAGCAGTTTTTATCCCGGGAATTTCGCTGAAGCTTTCTTT; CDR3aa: CASSFYPGNFAEAFF